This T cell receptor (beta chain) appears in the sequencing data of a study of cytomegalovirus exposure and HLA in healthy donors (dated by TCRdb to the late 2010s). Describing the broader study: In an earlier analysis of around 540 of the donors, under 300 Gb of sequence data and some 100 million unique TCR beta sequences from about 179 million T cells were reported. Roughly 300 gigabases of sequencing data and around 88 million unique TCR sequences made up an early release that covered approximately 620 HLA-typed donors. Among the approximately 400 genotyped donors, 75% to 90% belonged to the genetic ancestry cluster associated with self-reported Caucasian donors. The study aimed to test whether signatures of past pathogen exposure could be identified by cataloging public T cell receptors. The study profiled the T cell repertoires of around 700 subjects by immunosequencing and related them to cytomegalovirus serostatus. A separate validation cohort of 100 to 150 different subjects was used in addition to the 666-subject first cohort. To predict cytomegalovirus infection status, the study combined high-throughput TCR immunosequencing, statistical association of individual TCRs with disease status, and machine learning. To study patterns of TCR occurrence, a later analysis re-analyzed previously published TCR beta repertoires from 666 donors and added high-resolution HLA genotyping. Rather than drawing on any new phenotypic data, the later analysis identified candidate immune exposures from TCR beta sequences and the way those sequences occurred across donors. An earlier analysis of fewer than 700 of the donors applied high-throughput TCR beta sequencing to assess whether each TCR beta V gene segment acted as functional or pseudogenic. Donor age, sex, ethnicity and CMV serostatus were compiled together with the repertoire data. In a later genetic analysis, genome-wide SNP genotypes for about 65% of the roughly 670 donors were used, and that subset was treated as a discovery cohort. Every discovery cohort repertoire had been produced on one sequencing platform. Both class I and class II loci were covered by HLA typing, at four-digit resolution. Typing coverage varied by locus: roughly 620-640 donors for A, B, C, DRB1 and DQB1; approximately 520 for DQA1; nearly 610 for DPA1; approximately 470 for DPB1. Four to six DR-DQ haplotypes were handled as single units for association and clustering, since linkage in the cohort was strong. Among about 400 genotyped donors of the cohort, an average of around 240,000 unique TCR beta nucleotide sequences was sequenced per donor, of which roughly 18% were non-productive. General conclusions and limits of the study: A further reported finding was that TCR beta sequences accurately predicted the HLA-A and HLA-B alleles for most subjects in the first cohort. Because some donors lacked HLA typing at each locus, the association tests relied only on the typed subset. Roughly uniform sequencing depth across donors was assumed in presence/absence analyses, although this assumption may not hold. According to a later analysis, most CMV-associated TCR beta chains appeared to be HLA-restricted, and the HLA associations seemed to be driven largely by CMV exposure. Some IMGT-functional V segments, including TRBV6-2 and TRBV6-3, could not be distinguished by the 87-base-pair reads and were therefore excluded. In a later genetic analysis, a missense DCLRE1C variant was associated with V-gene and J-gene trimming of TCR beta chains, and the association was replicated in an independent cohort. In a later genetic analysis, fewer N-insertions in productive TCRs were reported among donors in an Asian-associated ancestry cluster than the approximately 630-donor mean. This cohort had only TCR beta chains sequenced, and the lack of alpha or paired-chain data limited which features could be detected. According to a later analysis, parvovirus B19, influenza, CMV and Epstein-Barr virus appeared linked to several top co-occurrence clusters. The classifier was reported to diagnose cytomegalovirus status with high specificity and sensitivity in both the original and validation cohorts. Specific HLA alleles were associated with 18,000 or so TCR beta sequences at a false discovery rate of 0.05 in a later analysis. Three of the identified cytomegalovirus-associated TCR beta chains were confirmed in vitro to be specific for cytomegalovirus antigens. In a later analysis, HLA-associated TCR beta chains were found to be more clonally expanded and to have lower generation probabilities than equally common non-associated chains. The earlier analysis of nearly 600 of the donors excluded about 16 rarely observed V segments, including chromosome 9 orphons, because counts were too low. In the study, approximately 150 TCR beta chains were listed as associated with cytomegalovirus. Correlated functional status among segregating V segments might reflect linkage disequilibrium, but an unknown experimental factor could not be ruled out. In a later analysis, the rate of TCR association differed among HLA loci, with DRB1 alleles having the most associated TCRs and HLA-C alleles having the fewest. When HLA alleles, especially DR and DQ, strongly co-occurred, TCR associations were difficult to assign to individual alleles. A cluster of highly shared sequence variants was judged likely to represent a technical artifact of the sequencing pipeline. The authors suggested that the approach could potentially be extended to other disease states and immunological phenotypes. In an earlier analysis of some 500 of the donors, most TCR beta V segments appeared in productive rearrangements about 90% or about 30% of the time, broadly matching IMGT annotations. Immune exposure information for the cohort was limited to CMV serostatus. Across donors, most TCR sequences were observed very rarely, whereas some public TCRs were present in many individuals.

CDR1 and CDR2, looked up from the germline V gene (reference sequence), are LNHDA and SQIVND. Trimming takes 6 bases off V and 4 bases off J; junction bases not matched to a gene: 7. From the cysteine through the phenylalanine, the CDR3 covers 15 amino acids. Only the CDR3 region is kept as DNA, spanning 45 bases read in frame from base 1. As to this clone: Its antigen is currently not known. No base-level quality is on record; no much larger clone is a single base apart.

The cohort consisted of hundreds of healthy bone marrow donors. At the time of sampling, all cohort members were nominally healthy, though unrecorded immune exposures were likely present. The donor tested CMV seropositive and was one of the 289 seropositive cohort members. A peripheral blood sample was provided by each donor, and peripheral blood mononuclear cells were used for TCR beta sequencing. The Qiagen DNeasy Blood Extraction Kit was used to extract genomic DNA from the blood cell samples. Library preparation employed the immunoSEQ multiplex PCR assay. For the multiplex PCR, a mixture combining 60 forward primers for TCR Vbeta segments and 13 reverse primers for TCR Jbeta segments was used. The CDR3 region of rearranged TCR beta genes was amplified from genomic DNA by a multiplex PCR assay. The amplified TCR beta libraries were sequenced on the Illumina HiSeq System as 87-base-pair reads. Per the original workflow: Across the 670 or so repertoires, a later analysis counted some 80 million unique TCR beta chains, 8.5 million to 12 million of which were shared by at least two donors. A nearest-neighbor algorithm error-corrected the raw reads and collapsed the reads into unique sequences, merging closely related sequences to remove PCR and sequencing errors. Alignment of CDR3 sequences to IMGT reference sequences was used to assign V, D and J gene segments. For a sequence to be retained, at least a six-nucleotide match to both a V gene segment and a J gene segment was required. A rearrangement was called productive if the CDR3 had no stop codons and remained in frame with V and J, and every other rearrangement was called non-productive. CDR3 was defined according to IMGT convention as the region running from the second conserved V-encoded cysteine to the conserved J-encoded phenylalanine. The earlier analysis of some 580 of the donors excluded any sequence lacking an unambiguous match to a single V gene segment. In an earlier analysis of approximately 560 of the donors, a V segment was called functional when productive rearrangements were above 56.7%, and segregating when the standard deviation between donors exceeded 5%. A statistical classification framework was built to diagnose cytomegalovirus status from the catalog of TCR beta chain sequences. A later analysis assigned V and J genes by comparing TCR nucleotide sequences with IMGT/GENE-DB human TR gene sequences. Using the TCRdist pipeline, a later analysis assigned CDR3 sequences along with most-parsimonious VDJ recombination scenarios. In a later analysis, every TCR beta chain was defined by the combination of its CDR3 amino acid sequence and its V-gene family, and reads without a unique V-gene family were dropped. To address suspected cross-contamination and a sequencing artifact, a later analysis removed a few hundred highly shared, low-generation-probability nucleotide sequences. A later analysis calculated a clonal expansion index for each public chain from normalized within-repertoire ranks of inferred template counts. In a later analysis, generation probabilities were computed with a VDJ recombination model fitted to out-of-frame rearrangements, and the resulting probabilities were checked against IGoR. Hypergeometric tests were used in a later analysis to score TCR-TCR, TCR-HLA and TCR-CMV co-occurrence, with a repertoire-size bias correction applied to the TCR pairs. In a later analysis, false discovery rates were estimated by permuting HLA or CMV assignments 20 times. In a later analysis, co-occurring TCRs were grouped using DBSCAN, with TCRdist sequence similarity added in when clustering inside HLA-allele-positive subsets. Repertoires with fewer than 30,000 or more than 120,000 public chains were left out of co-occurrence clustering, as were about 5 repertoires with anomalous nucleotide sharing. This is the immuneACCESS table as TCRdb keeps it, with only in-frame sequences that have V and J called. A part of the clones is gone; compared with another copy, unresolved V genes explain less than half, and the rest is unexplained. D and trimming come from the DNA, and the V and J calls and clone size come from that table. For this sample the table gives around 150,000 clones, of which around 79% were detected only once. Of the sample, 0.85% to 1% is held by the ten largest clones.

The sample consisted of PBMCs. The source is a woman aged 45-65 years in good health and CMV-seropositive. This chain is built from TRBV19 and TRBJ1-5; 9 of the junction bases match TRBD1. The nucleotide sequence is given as TGTGCCAGTAGCCTCGGGACAGGGAGAAATCAGCCCCAGCATTTT. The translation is CASSLGTGRNQPQHF. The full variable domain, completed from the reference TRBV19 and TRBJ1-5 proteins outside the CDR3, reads DGGITQSPKYLFRKEGQNVTLSCEQNLNHDAMYWYRQDPGQGLRLIYYSQIVNDFQKGDIAEGYSVSREKKESFPLTVTSAQKNPTAFYLCASSLGTGRNQPQHFGDGTRLSIL.